The 26 T cell receptor beta chains listed next were all sequenced from one sample in a study of T cell responses to AZD1222 COVID-19 vaccine. Sequencing was performed with immunoSEQ multiplex PCR; in TCRdb, only in-frame clones are kept and a portion is missing. The sample holds about 97,000 clones, roughly 88% seen once. This specimen was peripheral blood, taken on day 0 of AZD1222 vaccination. Receptors were obtained from an adult in good health.

This chain links TRBV6-5 with TRBJ1-3; D unresolved. CDR1 and CDR2 (germline): MNHEY, SVGAGI. The CDR3 is made up of 16 amino acids. V lost 2 bases and J lost 0, with 11 bases in between. The CDR3 nucleotides read TGTGCCAGCAGTTACGGCCCAGTCAGCTCTGGAAACACCATATATTTT. Its translation is CASSYGPVSSGNTIYF.

The chain recombines TRBV7-6 with TRBJ1-4, with 9 bases that match TRBD1. Germline V CDR1 and CDR2: SGHVS, FNYEAQ. V shed 0 bases, J shed 10 bases, and the junction held 6 bases outside the gene matches. This CDR3 is built from 15 residues. The CDR3 region has the DNA TGTGCCAGCAGCTTAGCCGGGACAGGGCTAGGAAAACTGTTTTTT. Translated: CASSLAGTGLGKLFF.

The chain is built from TRBV5-5 and TRBJ1-5, with D perhaps matching TRBD1 (5 bases). The V gene lost 4 bases and the J gene lost 3 bases, with 14 bases spanning the gap. The germline V gene encodes CDR1 SGHKS and CDR2 YYEKEE (reference sequence). This CDR3 region has 15 residues. The CDR3 bases are TGTGCCAGCAGCCCTCGGGACGGTTACAATCAGCCCCAGCATTTT. As protein: CASSPRDGYNQPQHF.

The table lists this clone with a few counts. The CDR3 sequence is CASSPRGPANMNTEAFF. DNA of the CDR3: TGTGCCAGCAGTCCAAGGGGGCCGGCCAACATGAACACTGAAGCTTTCTTT. J is TRBJ1-1 and V is TRBV27, with 7 bases fitting TRBD1. The CDR3 is 17 amino acids. Germline V gene sequence: CDR1 MNHEY, CDR2 SMNVEV (reference sequence). Trimming removed 5 bases from V and 0 bases from J; junction bases left unmatched: 12.

The rearrangement joins TRBV11-3 to TRBJ1-5; D is unclear. Germline CDR1 SGHNT, CDR2 YENEEA. CDR3 length: 12 amino acids. Between the trimmed V and J ends, which lost 7 bases and 4 bases, there was a span of 8 bases. The CDR3 DNA reads as TGTGCCAGCACCCTCGGGAATCAGCCCCAGCATTTT. This sequence encodes CASTLGNQPQHF.

This clone was found once. The rearrangement joins TRBV9 to TRBJ2-3, with no clear D. Trimming took 0 bases from V and 0 from J, leaving 8 bases between them. CDR1 and CDR2 from the germline V gene are SGDLS and YYNGEE. CDR3 length: 15 amino acids. The CDR3 protein is CASSVGIASTDTQYF. CDR3 coding DNA: TGTGCCAGCAGCGTAGGGATTGCTAGCACAGATACGCAGTATTTT.

This chain's CDR3 is CASSPGRKLFF. The CDR3 DNA follows: TGTGCCAGCAGTCCCGGCCGTAAACTGTTTTTT. V and J are TRBV12-3 or TRBV12-4 and TRBJ1-4, with D hard to call. V was trimmed by 5 bases and J by 11 bases, leaving 9 bases between them. The CDR3 covers 11 residues.

The chain recombines TRBV5-4 with TRBJ2-5; the match to TRBD2 covers 13 bases. Germline CDR1 reads SGHNT; CDR2 reads YYREEE (reference sequence). V dropped 3 bases and J dropped 6; count of bases not matched to a gene: 2. This CDR3 is built from 14 residues. CDR3 coding DNA: TGTGCCAGCAGCTCCGGGACTAGCGGGAAGACCCAGTACTTC. It encodes CASSSGTSGKTQYF.

V is TRBV9 and J is TRBJ1-1; no definite D call. Germline V CDR1 and CDR2: SGDLS, YYNGEE. The germline V and J ends were trimmed by 4 bases and 5 bases, with 15 bases remaining between them. This CDR3 comprises 14 residues. The CDR3 DNA follows: TGTGCCAGCAGCCAAGGGAGGGAATATACTGAAGCTTTCTTT. Translated, it gives CASSQGREYTEAFF.

This clone was found once. The rearrangement uses TRBV7-2 and TRBJ1-5; D unclear. The CDR3 runs to 16 residues. Germline V lookup: CDR1 SGHTA, CDR2 FQGNSA. V lost 1 base and J lost 0, with 10 bases in between. The CDR3 sequence is CASSLGGAHSNQPQHF. DNA of the CDR3: TGTGCCAGCAGCTTAGGAGGCGCTCATAGCAATCAGCCCCAGCATTTT.

The rearrangement links TRBV2 to TRBJ2-1; 9 bases match TRBD1. Unmatched junction bases numbered 14, after V lost 6 bases and J lost 5 bases. The CDR3 has 17 amino acids. Germline V CDR1 and CDR2: SNHLY, FYNNEI. CDR3 in DNA: TGTGCCAGCAGAAGACGGACCGGGACAGGGAAAGACAATGAGCAGTTCTTC. Protein: CASRRRTGTGKDNEQFF. The full variable domain, its missing parts supplied by reference TRBV2 and TRBJ2-1, is EPEVTQTPSHQVTQMGQEVILRCVPISNHLYFYWYRQILGQKVEFLVSFYNNEISEKSEIFDDQFSVERPDGSNFTLKIRSTKLEDSAMYFCASRRRTGTGKDNEQFFGPGTRLTVL.

This chain links TRBV6-5 with TRBJ1-5; D is uncertain. Germline CDR1 and CDR2: MNHEY and SVGAGI. Trimming removed 2 bases at V and 3 bases at J, with 8 bases between. The CDR3 covers 14 residues. The CDR3 DNA reads TGTGCCAGCAGTTACGCTGGGAACAATCAGCCCCAGCATTTT. Translation gives CASSYAGNNQPQHF.

About this clone: This specimen includes other DNA sequences encoding the same CDR3. The V and J genes are TRBV6-5 and TRBJ1-5; 10 bases map to TRBD1. The V and J ends lost 5 bases and 2 bases, in that order; junction bases with no gene match: 3. Germline values: CDR1 MNHEY, CDR2 SVGAGI. CDR3 length equals 15 residues. The CDR3 nucleotides are TGTGCCAGCAGTCCCGGGACAGGGGGCAATCAGCCCCAGCATTTT. It encodes CASSPGTGGNQPQHF.

The rearrangement joins TRBV28 to TRBJ2-1; the D gene is possibly TRBD2 (6 bases). This CDR3 spans 14 amino acids. Germline V gene lookup returns CDR1 MDHEN and CDR2 SYDVKM. V was cut by 2 bases and J by 3 bases, with 8 bases left in between. The CDR3 DNA reads as TGTGCCAGCAGTTTACAGGGACTCTACAATGAGCAGTTCTTC. It yields the protein CASSLQGLYNEQFF.

This chain joins TRBV29-1 and TRBJ1-2; 9 nucleotides match TRBD1. CDR1 is SQVTM, CDR2 ANQGSEA, per germline. CDR3 size: 13 residues. After removal of 7 bases from V and 2 bases from J, the junction contained 5 bases not matched to a gene. The CDR3 coding sequence is TGCAGCGCCCTACAGGGGGCAAACTATGGCTACACCTTC. It translates to CSALQGANYGYTF.

The chain uses TRBV2 and TRBJ1-3; a possible D gene is TRBD1 (5 bases). CDR3 length: 15 residues. Germline lookup yields CDR1 SNHLY and CDR2 FYNNEI. Trimming left V 8 bases short and J 2 bases short, with 16 bases between. The CDR3 DNA reads as TGTGCCAGCTCTTCGTCGGGGGATCCTGGAAACACCATATATTTT. Residues: CASSSSGDPGNTIYF.

The chain combines TRBV30 with TRBJ1-5; no firm D call. Germline lookup yields CDR1 GTSNPN and CDR2 SVGIG (reference sequence). The CDR3 is 13 amino acids. V lost 2 bases and J 6 bases, leaving 11 bases between the germline ends. CDR3 sequence reads: CAWSPETRQPQHF. Written as DNA, the CDR3 is TGTGCCTGGAGTCCGGAGACGCGTCAGCCCCAGCATTTT.

This clone showed up just once. The V gene is TRBV4-3, the J gene TRBJ2-7; 8 bases agree with TRBD1. V was pared by 0 bases and J by 5 bases, with 12 bases of the junction left unmatched. The CDR3 loop spans 17 amino acids. Germline values: CDR1 LGHNA, CDR2 YSLEER. The CDR3 here is CASSQDGPGTGPHEQYF. The CDR3 bases are TGCGCCAGCAGCCAAGATGGACCCGGGACAGGTCCACACGAGCAGTACTTC.

The genes are TRBV27 and TRBJ1-6; TRBD1 aligns across 7 bases. The germline CDR1 and CDR2 sequences are MNHEY and SMNVEV (reference sequence). The CDR3 length is 15 residues. The V and J ends lost 5 bases and 11 bases, in that order; junction bases with no gene match: 12. The CDR3 sequence: CASSDRAGRVAPLHF. CDR3 nucleotides: TGTGCCAGCAGTGACAGGGCCGGGAGGGTTGCACCCCTCCACTTT.

The rearrangement uses TRBV11-3 and TRBJ2-7, with D possibly being TRBD2 (7 bases). The CDR3 covers 15 residues. Germline V gene lookup returns CDR1 SGHNT and CDR2 YENEEA. The ends were cut back, 5 bases at V and 1 base at J, with 15 bases in the middle. Written as DNA, the CDR3 is TGTGCCAGCAGCCACGGGGGGCTCGATTCCTACGAGCAGTACTTC. This gives the protein CASSHGGLDSYEQYF.

The chain uses TRBV29-1 and TRBJ1-1; no clear D gene. Germline assignment: CDR1 SQVTM and CDR2 ANQGSEA. Trimming stripped 5 bases from V and 6 bases from J, with 13 bases between. This CDR3 is built from 12 residues. The CDR3: CSVPWGLAEAFF. The CDR3 DNA follows: TGCAGCGTTCCCTGGGGTTTGGCTGAAGCTTTCTTT. The variable domain in full, completed from reference TRBV29-1 and TRBJ1-1, reads SAVISQKPSRDICQRGTSLTIQCQVDSQVTMMFWYRQQPGQSLTLIATANQGSEATYESGFVIDKFPISRPNLTFSTLTVSNMSPEDSSIYLCSVPWGLAEAFFGQGTRLTVV.

The chain combines TRBV24-1 with TRBJ1-2, with TRBD1 identical over 10 bases. The CDR3 consists of 16 residues. V dropped 3 bases and J dropped 8; count of bases not matched to a gene: 11. Germline values: CDR1 KGHDR, CDR2 SFDVKD. CDR3 loop: CATSDPSGTGERGYTF. CDR3 in DNA: TGTGCCACCAGTGATCCTTCCGGGACAGGGGAGCGGGGCTACACCTTC.

This chain connects TRBV5-4 to TRBJ1-2; TRBD1 matches at 7 bases. With 4 bases clipped from V and 4 bases from J, the junction kept 10 bases outside the gene matches. The germline gives CDR1 SGHNT, CDR2 YYREEE (reference sequence). The CDR3 runs to 15 residues. CDR3 region: CASSPWSGGSYGYTF. CDR3 nucleotides: TGTGCCAGCAGCCCTTGGTCAGGGGGTTCCTATGGCTACACCTTC.

J is TRBJ1-2 and V is TRBV30; 8 nucleotides agree with TRBD1. The ends lost 7 bases at V and 8 bases at J; junction bases unmatched: 3. CDR1 and CDR2 from the germline V gene are GTSNPN and SVGIG (reference sequence). The CDR3 length is 10 residues. CDR3 sequence: CAFDRGGYTF. The DNA for the CDR3 is TGTGCCTTTGACAGGGGAGGCTACACCTTC.

This clone was seen once. The chain combines TRBV10-2 with TRBJ1-5, with 9 positions matching TRBD1. The V gene's germline CDR1 is WSHSY and CDR2 SAAADI. The CDR3 spans 16 residues. V lost 4 bases to trimming and J lost 1 base; unmatched junction nucleotides: 5. The CDR3: CASSADRGISNQPQHF. The CDR3 nucleotides read TGCGCCAGCAGTGCCGACAGGGGGATCAGCAATCAGCCCCAGCATTTT.

The rearrangement joins TRBV3-1 (or the pseudogene TRBV3-2) to TRBJ2-3, with 12 bases lining up with TRBD2. Trimming removed 1 base from V and 2 bases from J; junction bases left unmatched: 1. This CDR3 has 16 amino acids. Germline loops: CDR1 LGHDT, CDR2 YNNKEL (reference sequence). CDR3 sequence (DNA): TGTGCCAGCAGCCAAGGACTAGCGGGGGACACAGATACGCAGTATTTT. It is translated as CASSQGLAGDTDTQYF.